This entry features one T cell receptor (beta chain) sequence. The repertoire was sequenced with immunoSEQ multiplex PCR; TCRdb's copy has only in-frame clones and lacks some. The table records approximately 190,000 clones, less than 85% of them present only once. Across 20 to 25 US areas, participants ranged in age from 18 to 89 years. CDR1 SGHTA and CDR2 FQGNSA come from the germline V gene. V gave up 1 base and J gave up 6 bases, with 10 bases separating them. The CDR3 runs to 14 residues. The data were obtained in a study of blood T cell repertoires in COVID-19. Study details: The origin of the acute and convalescent COVID-19 samples was the United States, Italy and Spain.

The specimen sequenced was PBMCs or T cells enriched from blood (not recorded which). The receptor was derived from a woman aged 55-75 years with acute COVID-19. The chain has TRBV7-2 and TRBJ2-1; no clear D gene. The CDR3 DNA sequence: TGTGCCAGCAGCTTAGGGGCTAACCCCAATGAGCAGTTCTTC. It specifies CASSLGANPNEQFF.